The 28 T cell receptor beta chains given below trace back to one sample, sequenced in a study of blood T cell repertoires in COVID-19. The data were produced by immunoSEQ multiplex PCR, yet TCRdb's version contains in-frame clones alone and is incomplete. The table has about 210,000 clones, just under 85% seen once; the top ten hold less than 8%. The sequenced sample was peripheral blood. The receptors originated from a woman between 45 and 60 years old with active or convalescent COVID-19.

The chain recombines TRBV19 with TRBJ2-7; TRBD1 aligns across 9 bases. CDR3 length equals 15 residues. V lost 5 bases to trimming and J lost 4 bases; unmatched junction nucleotides: 9. CDR1 LNHDA and CDR2 SQIVND come from the germline V gene (reference sequence). CDR3 nucleotide sequence: TGTGCCAGTAGTCCGTTGGACAGGGGATTATACGAGCAGTACTTC. Its translation: CASSPLDRGLYEQYF. Combining the CDR3 with reference TRBV19 and TRBJ2-7 gives the whole variable domain DGGITQSPKYLFRKEGQNVTLSCEQNLNHDAMYWYRQDPGQGLRLIYYSQIVNDFQKGDIAEGYSVSREKKESFPLTVTSAQKNPTAFYLCASSPLDRGLYEQYFGPGTRLTVT.

In its sample, this clone was seen once. The rearrangement uses TRBV11-3 and TRBJ2-7; TRBD2 might be the D (5 bases). CDR3 length: 15 residues. Per the germline V gene, CDR1 is SGHNT and CDR2 is YENEEA. V shed 5 bases and J shed 4 bases, with 18 bases lying between them. This CDR3 is CASSPVGGFGYEQYF. For the CDR3, the DNA is TGTGCCAGCAGCCCCGTCGGAGGCTTTGGGTACGAGCAGTACTTC.

The chain employs TRBV6-1 and TRBJ1-5; D remains unclear. Between the trimmed V and J ends, which lost 2 bases and 6 bases, there was a span of 8 bases. The CDR3 sequence is 13 residues long. Per germline, CDR1 MNHNS and CDR2 SASEGT. CDR3 nucleotides: TGTGCCAGCAGTGAACGAGCCGTTCAGCCCCAGCATTTT. Its translation: CASSERAVQPQHF.

The rearrangement uses TRBV7-9 and TRBJ1-6, with D maybe TRBD1 (6 bases). Germline CDR1 is SEHNR and CDR2 is FQNEAQ (reference sequence). The V gene lost 4 bases and the J gene lost 13 bases, with 11 bases spanning the gap. The CDR3 consists of 12 residues. The CDR3 sequence is CASSYRDGPLHF. The CDR3 DNA reads as TGTGCCAGCAGCTACAGGGATGGGCCCCTCCACTTT.

The chain joins TRBV6-1 to TRBJ1-6; the D gene is possibly TRBD1 (6 bases). The CDR3 loop spans 14 amino acids. The ends were cut back, 3 bases at V and 12 bases at J, with 15 bases in the middle. Germline loops: CDR1 MNHNS, CDR2 SASEGT. CDR3 region: CASSDSQGYEPLHF. In DNA form, the CDR3 reads TGTGCCAGCAGTGATTCACAGGGCTACGAACCCCTCCACTTT.

The CDR3 DNA follows: TGTGCCAGCAGCGATAGCAGCAGCGGGGGGTTCACAGATACGCAGTATTTT. This sequence encodes CASSDSSSGGFTDTQYF. This chain joins TRBV7-9 and TRBJ2-3; TRBD2 matches 9 bases. This CDR3 has 17 residues. Germline trimming cut 5 bases from V and 2 bases from J; bases unmatched to any gene: 11. Per germline, CDR1 SEHNR and CDR2 FQNEAQ (reference sequence).

V gene TRBV28 combines with J gene TRBJ2-3, with TRBD1 matching over 7 bases. Germline CDR1 MDHEN, CDR2 SYDVKM. The ends lost 6 bases at V and 5 bases at J; junction bases unmatched: 11. The CDR3 is made up of 15 amino acids. The CDR3 DNA reads TGTGCCAGCAGCCATGGGACAGTTGGGGGAGATACGCAGTATTTT. It translates to CASSHGTVGGDTQYF.

The chain combines TRBV6-1 with TRBJ1-2; TRBD1 aligns across 7 bases. Looked up from germline, CDR1 is MNHNS and CDR2 is SASEGT. V lost 3 bases, J lost 6 bases, and 7 bases stayed unmatched. CDR3 length: 14 residues. CDR3 nucleotide sequence: TGTGCCAGCAGTGAGAACAGGGGAAACAATGGCTACACCTTC. This gives the protein CASSENRGNNGYTF.

This chain connects TRBV5-1 to TRBJ1-6, with D unclear. Trimming cost V 4 bases and J 6 bases, with 14 bases left between them. This CDR3 comprises 15 residues. The germline CDR1 and CDR2 sequences are SGHRS and YFSETQ. CDR3 sequence: CASSPGPETNSPLHF. CDR3 nucleotide sequence: TGCGCCAGCAGCCCTGGGCCCGAAACTAATTCACCCCTCCACTTT.

The chain links TRBV6-5 to TRBJ1-4, with D unresolved. The V gene's germline CDR1 is MNHEY and CDR2 SVGAGI. Trimming left V 6 bases short and J 8 bases short, with 13 bases between. The CDR3 spans 13 residues. The CDR3 here is CASSRGPGEKLFF. CDR3 DNA sequence: TGTGCCAGCAGCCGAGGGCCGGGGGAAAAACTGTTTTTT.

J is TRBJ1-6 and V is TRBV6-6; D unclear. Looked up from germline, CDR1 is MNHNY and CDR2 is SVGAGI (reference sequence). Deletions cut 3 bases from V and 9 bases from J, with 15 bases between. The CDR3 covers 15 residues. This CDR3 is CASSYSGGGSSPLHF. The CDR3 DNA reads as TGTGCCAGCAGTTATAGCGGCGGCGGCAGTTCACCCCTCCACTTT.

The chain is built from TRBV11-2 and TRBJ2-4; 7 bases match TRBD1. This CDR3 has 16 amino acids. Unmatched junction bases numbered 11, after V lost 1 base and J lost 8 bases. CDR1 SGHAT and CDR2 FQNNGV come from the germline V gene. CDR3 protein: CASSLGHRGDGDIQYF. The CDR3 nucleotides read TGTGCCAGCAGCTTAGGACACAGGGGAGATGGAGACATTCAGTACTTC. Filled out from reference TRBV11-2 and TRBJ2-4, the complete variable domain reads EAGVAQSPRYKIIEKRQSVAFWCNPISGHATLYWYQQILGQGPKLLIQFQNNGVVDDSQLPKDRFSAERLKGVDSTLKIQPAKLEDSAVYLCASSLGHRGDGDIQYFGAGTRLSVL.

V usage is TRBV5-1 and J usage is TRBJ1-2; D may be TRBD1 (5 bases). Trimming took off 5 bases at V and 1 base at J, with 12 bases between the two ends. This CDR3 contains 14 residues. Germline values: CDR1 SGHRS, CDR2 YFSETQ. The DNA for the CDR3 is TGCGCCAGCAGGTCAGGGCCGGGTAACTATGGCTACACCTTC. It specifies CASRSGPGNYGYTF.

The chain uses TRBV6-5 and TRBJ1-1; 10 bases are shared with TRBD1. The CDR3 length is 13 residues. Germline lookup yields CDR1 MNHEY and CDR2 SVGAGI. V shed 7 bases, J shed 5 bases, and the junction held 4 bases outside the gene matches. Written as DNA, the CDR3 is TGTGCCAGCACCCGGGACAGGGGAACTGAAGCTTTCTTT. Protein sequence: CASTRDRGTEAFF.

The rearrangement uses TRBV2 and TRBJ2-3; D not resolved. Germline V gene data show CDR1 as SNHLY and CDR2 as FYNNEI. This CDR3 has 12 residues. V shed 9 bases and J shed 7 bases, with 14 bases lying between them. CDR3 in amino acids: CASRQSQNTQYF. For the CDR3, the DNA is TGTGCCAGTAGACAATCACAAAATACGCAGTATTTT.

The genes are TRBV9 and TRBJ2-1; no definite D call. The CDR3 is 12 residues long. The V end was cut by 3 bases, the J end by 8 bases, with 9 bases between. Germline assignment: CDR1 SGDLS and CDR2 YYNGEE. CDR3: CASSGEAHEQFF. As DNA, the CDR3 is TGTGCCAGCAGCGGAGAAGCCCATGAGCAGTTCTTC.

A few counts support this clone. J is TRBJ1-4 and V is TRBV2; tentative D call: TRBD1 (6 bases). From germline, CDR1 is SNHLY and CDR2 FYNNEI. V shed 8 bases and J shed 7 bases, with 17 bases lying between them. This CDR3 is built from 14 residues. CDR3 loop: CASRQVARGEKLFF. As DNA, the CDR3 is TGTGCCAGCCGACAGGTGGCTCGTGGTGAAAAACTGTTTTTT.

This clone was seen just once. This chain joins TRBV30 and TRBJ1-1; D remains unclear. Trimming took off 3 bases at V and 3 bases at J, with 8 bases between the two ends. The germline CDR1 and CDR2 sequences are GTSNPN and SVGIG (reference sequence). The CDR3 is made up of 12 amino acids. Here the CDR3 reads CAWSGGYTEAFF. CDR3 nucleotides: TGTGCCTGGAGCGGTGGTTACACTGAAGCTTTCTTT.

V is TRBV5-1 and J is TRBJ1-6, with TRBD1 matching over 8 bases. There are 15 residues in the CDR3. Germline V lookup: CDR1 SGHRS, CDR2 YFSETQ. Trimming took 1 base from V and 10 from J; bases not matched to a gene: 7. The CDR3 loop reads CASSLSGQGFSPLHF. The CDR3, as DNA: TGCGCCAGCAGCTTGTCTGGACAGGGATTCTCACCCCTCCACTTT.

The chain recombines TRBV5-4 with TRBJ2-1; TRBD1 matches 8 bases. Germline V CDR1 and CDR2: SGHNT, YYREEE (reference sequence). The CDR3 extends over 14 amino acids. With 6 bases clipped from V and 3 bases from J, the junction kept 5 bases outside the gene matches. In DNA, the CDR3 is TGTGCCAGCACCAGACAGGGGATCTACAATGAGCAGTTCTTC. It specifies CASTRQGIYNEQFF.

The chain is built from TRBV9 and TRBJ2-5; D call uncertain. The CDR3 has 15 residues. The germline V gene has CDR1 SGDLS and CDR2 YYNGEE. Trimming shortened V by 0 bases and J by 5 bases, and 14 bases separated the two germline ends. CDR3 region: CASSVGSGPAETQYF. The CDR3 region has the DNA TGTGCCAGCAGCGTAGGCAGTGGGCCTGCCGAGACCCAGTACTTC. Using reference TRBV9 and TRBJ2-5 for the parts outside the CDR3, the full variable domain is DSGVTQTPKHLITATGQRVTLRCSPRSGDLSVYWYQQSLDQGLQFLIQYYNGEERAKGNILERFSAQQFPDLHSELNLSSLELGDSALYFCASSVGSGPAETQYFGPGTRLLVL.

This clone was recorded once. The chain carries TRBV5-4 and TRBJ2-7; TRBD2 agrees at 7 bases. Trimming took 2 bases from V and 7 from J; bases not matched to a gene: 12. Germline V lookup: CDR1 SGHNT, CDR2 YYREEE (reference sequence). The CDR3 contains 15 residues. The CDR3 is CASSFGGGPPGEQYF. CDR3 nucleotides: TGTGCCAGCAGCTTTGGGGGAGGGCCGCCGGGTGAGCAGTACTTC.

This sequence joins TRBV5-4 and TRBJ1-1; D remains unclear. CDR1 is SGHNT and CDR2 is YYREEE in the germline V gene (reference sequence). The V gene lost 3 bases and the J gene lost 1 base, with 19 bases spanning the gap. This CDR3 comprises 17 residues. CDR3 nucleotides: TGTGCCAGCAGCTCCCCCCCGACTGGACGGGGGAACACTGAAGCTTTCTTT. Encoded protein: CASSSPPTGRGNTEAFF. The entire variable domain, with the rest obtained from reference TRBV5-4 and TRBJ1-1, is as follows: ETGVTQSPTHLIKTRGQQVTLRCSSQSGHNTVSWYQQALGQGPQFIFQYYREEENGRGNFPPRFSGLQFPNYSSELNVNALELDDSALYLCASSSPPTGRGNTEAFFGQGTRLTVV.

This clone was seen a handful of times. This chain connects TRBV27 to TRBJ1-4; 8 bases line up with TRBD1. Germline V gives CDR1 MNHEY, CDR2 SMNVEV (reference sequence). With 4 bases clipped from V and 11 bases from J, the junction kept 6 bases outside the gene matches. This CDR3 contains 13 residues. The CDR3 sequence is CASSYDYRGKLFF. CDR3 sequence (DNA): TGTGCCAGCAGTTACGACTACAGGGGGAAACTGTTTTTT.

The rearrangement uses TRBV5-1 and TRBJ2-1, with D tentatively TRBD2 (6 bases). This CDR3 has 15 amino acids. V was cut by 4 bases and J by 2 bases, with 13 bases left in between. Germline loops: CDR1 SGHRS, CDR2 YFSETQ. The CDR3 DNA follows: TGCGCCAGCAGCCTGCTAGCGCCTACCTACAATGAGCAGTTCTTC. As protein: CASSLLAPTYNEQFF.

V usage is TRBV6-5 and J usage is TRBJ2-7, with 7 bases aligning to TRBD1. From germline, CDR1 is MNHEY and CDR2 SVGAGI. There are 14 residues in the CDR3. The trim removed 7 bases at V and 2 bases at J, leaving 8 bases unmatched. CDR3 DNA: TGTGCCAGCATCCAGAGAGGGGGCCCCTACGAGCAGTACTTC. This encodes CASIQRGGPYEQYF.

This chain uses TRBV12-3 or TRBV12-4 with TRBJ1-2; D unclear. V was trimmed by 4 bases and J by 5 bases, leaving 5 bases between them. The CDR3 sequence is 11 residues long. CDR3 sequence: CASSSQYGYTF. The CDR3 DNA follows: TGTGCCAGCAGTTCCCAGTATGGCTACACCTTC.

About this clone: The identical CDR3 is also encoded by other nucleotide sequences in the sample. This chain links TRBV12-3 or TRBV12-4 with TRBJ1-1, with D possibly TRBD1 on 5 matching bases. The CDR3 runs to 13 residues. Trimming took 6 bases from V and 4 from J, leaving 12 bases between them. The CDR3 nucleotides read TGTGCCAGCAGCTTGGGGGGTCCCACTGAAGCTTTCTTT. Its protein product is CASSLGGPTEAFF.